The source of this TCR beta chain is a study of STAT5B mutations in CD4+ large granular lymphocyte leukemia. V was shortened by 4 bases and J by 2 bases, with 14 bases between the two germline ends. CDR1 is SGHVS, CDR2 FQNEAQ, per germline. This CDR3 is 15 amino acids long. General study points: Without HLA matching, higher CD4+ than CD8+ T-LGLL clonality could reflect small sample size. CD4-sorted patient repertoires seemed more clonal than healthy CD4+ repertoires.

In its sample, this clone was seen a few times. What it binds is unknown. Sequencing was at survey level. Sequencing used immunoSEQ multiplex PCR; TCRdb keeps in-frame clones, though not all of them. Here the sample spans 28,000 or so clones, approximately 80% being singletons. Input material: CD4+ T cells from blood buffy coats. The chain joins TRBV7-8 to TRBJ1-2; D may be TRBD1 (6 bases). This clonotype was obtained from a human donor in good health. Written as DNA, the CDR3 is TGTGCCAGCAGCTCCGTCGGGACAATCAACTATGGCTACACCTTC. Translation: CASSSVGTINYGYTF.